This TCR beta chain was recorded in a study of OX40 agonist ivuxolimab in advanced cancers. Study context: Patients received ivuxolimab, an intravenous treatment, every 2 weeks at 0.01 to 10 mg/kg. Past anti-PD-1, anti-PD-L1 or anti-CTLA-4 therapy was accepted, and 40% to 50% had received some. Dose-escalation patients' cancers were hepatocellular carcinoma, melanoma, renal cell or head and neck cancer. Regarding the study as a whole: In general, CD8+ T cells held more expanded clones than CD4+ did, on average.

CDR3 size: 15 residues. Germline V gene data show CDR1 as GTSNPN and CDR2 as SVGIG (reference sequence). The ends lost 2 bases at V and 11 bases at J; junction bases unmatched: 12. This clone was found a few times. The antigen remains undetermined. Profiling relied on immunoSEQ multiplex PCR, and the TCRdb table lists in-frame clones only, not all of them. The sample shows some 74,000 clones, approximately 86% of them seen only once. This specimen was CD4+ or CD8+ T cells sorted from blood, taken in a trial of the OX40 agonist ivuxolimab. The clonotype originates from an adult with an advanced solid tumor such as melanoma, head and neck, liver or kidney cancer. The V gene is TRBV30, the J gene TRBJ1-1, with 12 bases that match TRBD1. CDR3 protein: CAWSSTVWDRGPAFF. In nucleotides, the CDR3 is TGTGCCTGGAGTTCTACCGTTTGGGACAGGGGGCCTGCTTTCTTT. The whole variable domain, remainder taken from reference TRBV30 and TRBJ1-1, is SQTIHQWPATLVQPVGSPLSLECTVEGTSNPNLYWYRQAAGRGLQLLFYSVGIGQISSEVPQNLSASRPQDRQFILSSKKLLLSDSGFYLCAWSSTVWDRGPAFFGQGTRLTVV.